Listed below are T cell receptor beta chains from one sample, sequenced in a study of monozygotic twins with inflammatory bowel disease. No DNA is given; TCRdb re-called the 5' RACE reads and lists each CDR3 protein once. The sample data list around 370,000 distinct CDR3 sequences. Sequencing was carried out using blood. The origin of the receptors is a human donor with ulcerative colitis or Crohn's disease, or a healthy co-twin of an affected twin (not recorded which). Each CDR3 is given with its conserved first and last residue. Fields, in order: V gene, J gene, CDR3 protein.

v_call: TRBV14; j_call: TRBJ2-1; cdr3_aa: CASSQPEQGSLVPWPNEQFF
v_call: TRBV7-2; j_call: TRBJ2-6; cdr3_aa: CASSLTTGTGANVLTF
v_call: TRBV2; j_call: TRBJ2-1; cdr3_aa: CASRETPLPSFF
v_call: TRBV21-1; j_call: TRBJ2-1; cdr3_aa: CASSKESGQGTNEQFF
v_call: TRBV19; j_call: TRBJ2-1; cdr3_aa: CASSIDFSYNEQFF
v_call: TRBV11-2; j_call: TRBJ2-1; cdr3_aa: CASSLDPRTGEQFF
v_call: TRBV4-3; j_call: TRBJ2-7; cdr3_aa: CASSDGGAAYEQYF
v_call: TRBV7-2; j_call: TRBJ1-1; cdr3_aa: CASSLGTGGWTEAFF
v_call: TRBV5-1; j_call: TRBJ1-1; cdr3_aa: CASSTTGTNTEAFF
v_call: TRBV23-1; j_call: TRBJ2-3; cdr3_aa: CASSQSPGQATDTQYF
v_call: TRBV15; j_call: TRBJ1-1; cdr3_aa: CATSRGGRNTEAFF
v_call: TRBV18; j_call: TRBJ1-5; cdr3_aa: CASSPRQGAYQPQHF
v_call: TRBV24-1; j_call: TRBJ2-5; cdr3_aa: CATSDVYQAQETQYF
v_call: TRBV7-3; j_call: TRBJ2-2; cdr3_aa: CASSLNSLTGATGELFF
v_call: TRBV11-2; j_call: TRBJ2-2; cdr3_aa: CASSSQARELFF
v_call: TRBV5-1; j_call: TRBJ2-5; cdr3_aa: CASSWGTGRETQYF
v_call: TRBV6-1; j_call: TRBJ1-1; cdr3_aa: CASSLRVQNTEAFF
v_call: TRBV12-3/TRBV12-4; j_call: TRBJ2-1; cdr3_aa: CASSSGAGHYNEQFF
v_call: TRBV14; j_call: TRBJ1-4; cdr3_aa: CASSQDLLGQFSATNEKLFF
v_call: TRBV4-3; j_call: TRBJ2-5; cdr3_aa: CASSAYGSTQYF
v_call: TRBV29-1; j_call: TRBJ2-7; cdr3_aa: CSGRTGRNEQYF
v_call: TRBV30; j_call: TRBJ2-5; cdr3_aa: CAWTGDREQETQYF
v_call: TRBV4-3; j_call: TRBJ2-5; cdr3_aa: CASSTRGAGGETQYF
v_call: TRBV6-2/TRBV6-3; j_call: TRBJ1-1; cdr3_aa: CASRELNTEAFF
v_call: TRBV19; j_call: TRBJ1-1; cdr3_aa: CASSTPPGDNTEAFF
v_call: TRBV4-1; j_call: TRBJ2-7; cdr3_aa: CASSQVGSGGTYEQYF
v_call: TRBV12-3/TRBV12-4; j_call: TRBJ2-3; cdr3_aa: CASSLVSVVAGGTDTQYF
v_call: TRBV12-3/TRBV12-4; j_call: TRBJ2-5; cdr3_aa: CASSLAQGHQETQYF
v_call: TRBV5-1; j_call: TRBJ2-5; cdr3_aa: CASSPSGAGSQETQYF
v_call: TRBV27; j_call: TRBJ2-3; cdr3_aa: CASSFWDRPAATQYF
v_call: TRBV11-3; j_call: TRBJ2-7; cdr3_aa: CASSNQGQGNGEQYF
v_call: TRBV6-1; j_call: TRBJ2-7; cdr3_aa: CASSARLGSTYEQYF
v_call: TRBV7-2; j_call: TRBJ1-1; cdr3_aa: CASSPPGTRIQNTEAFF
v_call: TRBV11-1; j_call: TRBJ1-1; cdr3_aa: CASSPDQGMNTEAFF
v_call: TRBV6-1; j_call: TRBJ1-2; cdr3_aa: CASSQDTYYGYTF
v_call: TRBV14; j_call: TRBJ2-5; cdr3_aa: CASSQDLGQQTQYF
v_call: TRBV7-9; j_call: TRBJ2-1; cdr3_aa: CASSYRQGGNEQFF
v_call: TRBV19; j_call: TRBJ2-7; cdr3_aa: CASSTSAGQSSYEQYF
v_call: TRBV29-1; j_call: TRBJ2-3; cdr3_aa: CSVDAGSLPDTQYF
v_call: TRBV5-4; j_call: TRBJ2-2; cdr3_aa: CASSSLAGGDGELFF
v_call: TRBV28; j_call: TRBJ2-1; cdr3_aa: CASSAGTNYNEQFF
v_call: TRBV24-1; j_call: TRBJ2-7; cdr3_aa: CATSDPRQGGYEQYF
v_call: TRBV19; j_call: TRBJ1-5; cdr3_aa: CASSRGLRDNQPQHF
v_call: TRBV12-3/TRBV12-4; j_call: TRBJ1-4; cdr3_aa: CASSFWDESKLFF
v_call: TRBV6-2/TRBV6-3; j_call: TRBJ2-2; cdr3_aa: CASGATGATGELFF